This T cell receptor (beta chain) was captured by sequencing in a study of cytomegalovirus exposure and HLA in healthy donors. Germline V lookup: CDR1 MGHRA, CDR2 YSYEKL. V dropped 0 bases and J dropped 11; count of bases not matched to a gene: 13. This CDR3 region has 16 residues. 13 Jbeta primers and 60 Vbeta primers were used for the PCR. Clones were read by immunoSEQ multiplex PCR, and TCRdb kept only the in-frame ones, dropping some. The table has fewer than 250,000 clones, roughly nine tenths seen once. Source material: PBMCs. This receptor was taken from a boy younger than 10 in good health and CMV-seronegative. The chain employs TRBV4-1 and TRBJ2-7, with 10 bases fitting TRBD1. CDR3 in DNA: TGCGCCAGCAGCCAAGACGAACCGGGACAGGGGAGCATGAAGTACTTC. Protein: CASSQDEPGQGSMKYF.